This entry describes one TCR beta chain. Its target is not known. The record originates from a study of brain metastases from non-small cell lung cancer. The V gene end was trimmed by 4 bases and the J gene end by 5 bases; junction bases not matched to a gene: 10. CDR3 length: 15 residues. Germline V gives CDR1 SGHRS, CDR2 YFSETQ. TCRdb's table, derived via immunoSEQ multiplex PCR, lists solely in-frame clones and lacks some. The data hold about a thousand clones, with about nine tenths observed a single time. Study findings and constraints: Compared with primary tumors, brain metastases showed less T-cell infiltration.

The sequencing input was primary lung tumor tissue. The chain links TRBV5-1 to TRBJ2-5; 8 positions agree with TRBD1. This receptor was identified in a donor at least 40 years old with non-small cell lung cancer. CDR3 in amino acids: CASSKMTGDGETQYF. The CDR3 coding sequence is TGCGCCAGCAGCAAAATGACAGGGGACGGTGAGACCCAGTACTTC.